A selection of T cell receptor beta chains follows, all from one sample in a study of molecular identifiers for immune sequencing clone quantification. TCRdb re-called the PCR reads through MiXCR, storing one row per CDR3 protein. The sample has about 640,000 distinct CDR3 sequences; 15% to 20% are singletons. Sequenced sample: naive CD8+ T cells from blood, with Jurkat cell RNA spiked in. These receptors were collected from a human donor in good health. Some libraries in this study had Jurkat cell RNA spiked in. Both conserved end residues are part of each CDR3. The order of the fields is clone size, J gene, V gene, D gene, CDR3 DNA, CDR3 protein. The D gene is left open where the match is weak. The listing skips clone size in some rows; elsewhere it reads once, few, many or a size class.

>many|TRBJ2-3|TRBV12-3/TRBV12-4|-
TGTGCCAGCAGTTTTTATGGGGGGGGGCCGGCAGATACGCAGTATTTT
CASSFYGGGPADTQYF
>few|TRBJ1-5|TRBV19|-
TGTGCCAGTACTCTCCAGGGGATGGTCAGCAATCAGCCCCAGCATTTT
CASTLQGMVSNQPQHF
>few|TRBJ2-2|TRBV6-5|TRBD2
TGTGCCAGCAGCCCCCAGCGGGGTAACGGGGAGCTGTTTTTT
CASSPQRGNGELFF
>few|TRBJ2-4|TRBV9|TRBD2
TGTGCCAGCAGCGTCGGACTAGCGGGAGGTGTAGGAGCCAAAAACACTCAGTACTTC
CASSVGLAGGVGAKNTQYF
>-|TRBJ1-2|TRBV6-5|-
TGTGCCAGCAGTTCGGATAGGACGGACCGGTACCTTAACTATGGCTACACCTTC
CASSSDRTDRYLNYGYTF
>many|TRBJ2-2|TRBV29-1|-
TGCAGCGTTGATGGCCCTAAGGGGACCGGGGAGCTGTTTTTT
CSVDGPKGTGELFF
>many|TRBJ1-1|TRBV29-1|-
TGCAGCGTTGAGACCAGAATGACTGAAGCTTTCTTT
CSVETRMTEAFF
>many|TRBJ2-2|TRBV7-2|-
TGTGCCAGCAGCGTCTGGGCCACCGGGGAGCTGTTTTTT
CASSVWATGELFF
>-|TRBJ1-1|TRBV25-1|TRBD1
TGTGCCAGCGGGACAGGTGGAGCTTTCTTT
CASGTGGAFF
>many|TRBJ2-3|TRBV15|TRBD1
TGTGCCACCAGAGTAACAGGGGAGGATACGCAGTATTTT
CATRVTGEDTQYF
>few|TRBJ1-2|TRBV19|TRBD1
TGTGCCAGTAGTCCAGGGACAGGGGAGTACTATGGCTACACCTTC
CASSPGTGEYYGYTF
>many|TRBJ2-1|TRBV10-2|TRBD2
TGCGCCAGCAGTCCGAGCGGGAGGGCCCCGGAAGAGCAGTTCTTC
CASSPSGRAPEEQFF
>-|TRBJ1-2|TRBV5-5|-
TGTGCCAGCAGCTTGGAAGCAGGGGCCTATGGCTACACCTTC
CASSLEAGAYGYTF
>many|TRBJ2-2|TRBV25-1|-
TGTGCCAGCAGGACTGAGAACACCGGGGAGCTGTTTTTT
CASRTENTGELFF
>few|TRBJ2-7|TRBV20-1|TRBD1
TGCAGTGCTAGAGATGCAACAGGGGGCGATCCTACTGGGGATCCGTACGAGCAGTACTTC
CSARDATGGDPTGDPYEQYF
>few|TRBJ1-3|TRBV7-9|TRBD1
TGTGCCAGCAGCTCCACAGTGACAGGGGCTGGCCGCTCTGGAAACACCATATATTTT
CASSSTVTGAGRSGNTIYF